What follows describes a single T cell receptor beta chain. The antigen remains unidentified. This entry comes from a study of graft-versus-host responses after intestinal transplantation. Study context: Each recipient received a multivisceral, liver-intestinal, or isolated intestinal graft.

Libraries were prepared by immunoSEQ multiplex PCR; TCRdb keeps only in-frame clonotypes and omits some of them. The sample shows about 120,000 clones, approximately 92% of them seen only once. Whole-study results and caveats: Investigators detected GvH clones in recipient marrow, with some emerging earlier in ileum or blood.

There are 12 residues in the CDR3. Looked up from germline, CDR1 is SGDLS and CDR2 is YYNGEE. V lost 4 bases and J lost 6, with 9 bases in between. The sequencing used unstimulated CD4+ T cells sorted from spleen or lymph node cells, collected before intestinal transplant. V usage is TRBV9 and J usage is TRBJ2-3; D not resolved. This receptor was obtained from a human donor who received an intestinal transplant. The CDR3: CASSTSWDTQYF. The CDR3 nucleotides read TGTGCCAGCAGCACCTCATGGGATACGCAGTATTTT.